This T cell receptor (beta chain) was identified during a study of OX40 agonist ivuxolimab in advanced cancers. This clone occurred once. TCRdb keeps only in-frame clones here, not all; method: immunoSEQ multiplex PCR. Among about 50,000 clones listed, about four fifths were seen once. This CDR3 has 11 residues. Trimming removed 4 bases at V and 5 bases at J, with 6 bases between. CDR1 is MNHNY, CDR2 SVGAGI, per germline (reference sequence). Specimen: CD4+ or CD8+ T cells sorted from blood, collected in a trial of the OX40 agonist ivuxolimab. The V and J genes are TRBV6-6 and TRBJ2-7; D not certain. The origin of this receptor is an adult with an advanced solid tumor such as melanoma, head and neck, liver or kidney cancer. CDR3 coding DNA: TGTGCCAGCAGTTTCCCGGACGAGCAGTACTTC. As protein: CASSFPDEQYF.